This T cell receptor (beta chain) derives from a study of T cells in Graves' hyperthyroidism and ophthalmopathy. Study outcomes and limitations: A model of 13 V-J pairs discriminated ophthalmopathy from stable hyperthyroidism. Most thyroid-expanded clonotypes above 0.001 were also found in blood.

Graves' hyperthyroidism showing no ophthalmopathy progression within 18 months was considered stable. Participants, patients aged 18 to 65, had newly diagnosed hyperthyroidism with a duration under 2 months. Note on this clonotype: The antigen remains undetermined.

It was RNA transcripts that yielded the amplified TCR beta CDR3 regions. A first-round RT-PCR of the TCR CDR3 used the HTBI primer set. From the multiplex PCR reads, TCRdb called clonotypes with MiXCR, one entry per CDR3 protein. This repertoire shows 500,000 to 750,000 distinct CDR3 sequences, roughly 46% found once; its top ten account for approximately 8.4%. CDR3 length: 17 amino acids. Germline-derived CDR1 and CDR2 are DFQATT and SNEGSKA (reference sequence). Trimming took 3 bases from V and 3 from J, leaving 24 bases between them. The sequenced material came from peripheral blood or thyroid tissue (not recorded which). This chain joins TRBV20-1 and TRBJ2-7; D perhaps matches TRBD1 (8 bases). The sequence came from a woman younger than 30 with Graves' hyperthyroidism. This CDR3 is CSASGPIPGGGSYEQYF. As DNA, the CDR3 is TGCAGTGCTAGCGGCCCGATTCCAGGGGGCGGGAGCTACGAGCAGTACTTC.